Each of the 26 T cell receptor beta chains below was sequenced from the same sample in a study of T-cell reconstitution after alpha-beta-depleted transplantation in children. Unique molecular identifiers featured in how the TCRbeta library was prepared. TCRdb passed the PCR reads through MiXCR, listing each CDR3 protein once. This sample carries 550,000 to 600,000 distinct CDR3 sequences, about 21% of them seen once, and the ten largest clones take over 12%. Sequencing used PBMCs, mostly from graft donor cells, obtained 360 days after TCRalphabeta/CD19-depleted stem cell transplant. The receptor set was obtained from a boy in the first two years of life who had a stem cell transplant for acute myeloid leukemia, so the T cells may come from the graft donor.

This clonotype was observed a handful of times. V usage is TRBV20-1 and J usage is TRBJ2-7; 7 bases line up with TRBD1. CDR3 length: 14 residues. CDR1 DFQATT and CDR2 SNEGSKA come from the germline V gene (reference sequence). Trimming removed 1 base from V and 3 bases from J; junction bases left unmatched: 6. The CDR3 DNA sequence: TGCAGTGCTAGAGCATCTGACAGGGTCTACGAGCAGTACGTC. Its translation: CSARASDRVYEQYV.

This clonotype was recorded many times. The chain links TRBV7-9 to TRBJ2-5, with 7 bases matching TRBD1. The CDR3 consists of 15 residues. Germline assignment: CDR1 SEHNR and CDR2 FQNEAQ (reference sequence). J was trimmed by 3 bases and V by 1 base; bases with no gene match: 5. The DNA of the CDR3 is TGTGCCAGCAGCTTAGGGGGGACAGCCAAAGAGACCCAGTACTTC. It is translated as CASSLGGTAKETQYF.

This clonotype came up many times. The CDR3 DNA sequence: TGCAGTGCTTTCCAGGGAACGGGGGAGCAGTACTTC. Its translation: CSAFQGTGEQYF. The chain is built from TRBV20-1 and TRBJ2-7; D possibly uses TRBD1 or TRBD2 (5 bases each). Germline assignment: CDR1 DFQATT and CDR2 SNEGSKA (reference sequence). The CDR3 consists of 12 residues. V was cut by 5 bases and J by 7 bases, with 15 bases left in between.

Ten or more counts support this clonotype. CDR3 residues: CASSQEGPQGKLKQYF. The CDR3 DNA sequence: TGCGCCAGCAGCCAAGAAGGGCCCCAGGGAAAATTGAAGCAGTATTTT. The chain joins TRBV4-1 to TRBJ2-3; tentative D call: TRBD1 (5 bases). Germline V gene data show CDR1 as MGHRA and CDR2 as YSYEKL. V lost 0 bases, J lost 11 bases, and 21 bases lay in between. CDR3 size: 16 residues.

Many counts were recorded for this clonotype. V and J are TRBV5-1 and TRBJ2-3; TRBD2 aligns across 12 bases. J lost 5 bases, V lost 4 bases, and 8 bases had no gene match. Per the germline V gene, CDR1 is SGHRS and CDR2 is YFSETQ. The CDR3 loop spans 16 amino acids. Here the CDR3 DNA reads TGCGCCAGCAGCGGGAGGACTAGCGGGGTCCTAGATACGCAGTATTTT. Translating it yields CASSGRTSGVLDTQYF.

The gene calls are TRBV12-3 or TRBV12-4 and TRBJ1-1; 8 bases map to TRBD1. After removal of 5 bases from V and 1 base from J, the junction contained 9 bases not matched to a gene. This CDR3 contains 16 residues. Here the CDR3 DNA reads TGTGCCAGCAGTGAGACAGGGGTATTAGGGAACACTGAAGCTTTCTTT. This codes for CASSETGVLGNTEAFF.

Only a few counts were recorded for this clonotype. The chain uses TRBV27 and TRBJ2-6, with D tentatively TRBD2 (5 bases). CDR1 is MNHEY and CDR2 is SMNVEV in the germline V gene (reference sequence). The CDR3 totals 19 residues. The V end was cut by 3 bases, the J end by 0 bases, with 18 bases between. In DNA form, the CDR3 reads TGTGCCAGCAGTTTGGTGGGAGAAGATTACACCTCTGGGGCCAACGTCCTGACTTTC. Translation: CASSLVGEDYTSGANVLTF.

This clonotype was recorded a few times. The rearrangement uses TRBV6-1 and TRBJ2-5, with 10 bases that match TRBD2. This CDR3 comprises 14 residues. Germline-derived CDR1 and CDR2 are MNHNS and SASEGT. V dropped 6 bases and J dropped 1; count of bases not matched to a gene: 2. CDR3: CASRVAGGQETQYF. CDR3 nucleotides: TGTGCCAGCAGGGTAGCGGGGGGCCAAGAGACCCAGTACTTC.

The chain combines TRBV11-2 with TRBJ2-5; D gene uncertain. CDR3 size: 16 residues. The V end lost 1 base, the J end lost 2 bases, and 14 bases lay between the germline ends. The germline gives CDR1 SGHAT, CDR2 FQNNGV. The CDR3 DNA reads TGTGCCAGCAGCTTAGGTCTGAGCCCTCCTCAAGAGACCCAGTACTTC. Translating gives CASSLGLSPPQETQYF. Full variable domain (rest looked up from reference TRBV11-2 and TRBJ2-5): EAGVAQSPRYKIIEKRQSVAFWCNPISGHATLYWYQQILGQGPKLLIQFQNNGVVDDSQLPKDRFSAERLKGVDSTLKIQPAKLEDSAVYLCASSLGLSPPQETQYFGPGTRLLVL.

The chain links TRBV12-2 to TRBJ2-6; the table's TRBD1 call for D was not verified on the DNA. TRBV12-2 is an annotated pseudogene. CDR3 length: 19 amino acids. CDR3 nucleotide sequence: TGTGCAAGTCGCGCGGAGGCCATAGGGGGGTACTCTGGGGCCAACGTCCTGACTTTC. Its translation: CASRAEAIGGYSGANVLTF.

This chain connects TRBV20-1 to TRBJ2-2, with 8 bases identical to TRBD2. V shed 4 bases and J 2 bases; nucleotides not matched to a gene: 6. CDR3 length equals 15 residues. Germline V gene sequence: CDR1 DFQATT, CDR2 SNEGSKA (reference sequence). The CDR3 sequence: CSAMPRGANTGELFF. The CDR3 DNA follows: TGCAGTGCTATGCCGCGGGGGGCCAACACCGGGGAGCTGTTTTTT.

V and J are TRBV7-9 and TRBJ1-5, with unresolved D. Trimming removed 1 base from V and 2 bases from J, with 9 bases in between. CDR1 and CDR2 (germline): SEHNR, FQNEAQ (reference sequence). The CDR3 is 15 residues long. In DNA form, the CDR3 reads TGTGCCAGCAGCTTAGAGGCGGGCGGCAATCAGCCCCAGCATTTT. Protein: CASSLEAGGNQPQHF.

There are a few counts of this clonotype. This sequence joins TRBV6-5 and TRBJ2-2, with D unclear. This CDR3 has 14 amino acids. V was clipped by 0 bases and J by 1 base, with 3 bases between them. Germline lookup yields CDR1 MNHEY and CDR2 SVGAGI. The CDR3 DNA sequence: TGTGCCAGCAGTTACTCTTGGAACACCGGGGAGCTGTTTTTT. This encodes CASSYSWNTGELFF.

The table lists this clonotype with many counts. V gene TRBV11-3 combines with J gene TRBJ2-3; 7 nucleotides agree with TRBD2. Trimming cost V 1 base and J 2 bases; bases outside gene matches: 12. Germline V gene lookup returns CDR1 SGHNT and CDR2 YENEEA. The CDR3 is 18 amino acids. The CDR3 region is CASSLGAGEYGHTDTQYF. The CDR3 bases are TGTGCCAGCAGCTTAGGGGCGGGGGAATATGGGCACACAGATACGCAGTATTTT.

The genes are TRBV6-1 and TRBJ2-2; D ambiguous. This CDR3 comprises 11 residues. Looked up from germline, CDR1 is MNHNS and CDR2 is SASEGT. The V end was cut by 8 bases, the J end by 5 bases, with 6 bases between. CDR3 nucleotide sequence: TGTGCCAGCCTCCTAACCGGGGAGCTGTTTTTT. Its translation: CASLLTGELFF.

This clonotype was picked up many times. J is TRBJ2-5 and V is TRBV29-1; TRBD1 matches at 10 bases. This CDR3 region has 16 residues. The V and J ends lost 3 bases and 4 bases, in that order; junction bases with no gene match: 11. Per the germline V gene, CDR1 is SQVTM and CDR2 is ANQGSEA. The CDR3 region is CSVEGWDRGGRETQYF. The CDR3 DNA reads as TGCAGCGTTGAGGGATGGGACAGGGGAGGAAGAGAGACCCAGTACTTC.

The V call is TRBV4-3, the J call TRBJ2-5; 9 positions match TRBD1. J lost 5 bases, V lost 2 bases, and 6 bases had no gene match. There are 15 residues in the CDR3. CDR1 is LGHNA, CDR2 YSLEER, per germline. CDR3 protein: CASSQMGQGGETQYF. In nucleotides, the CDR3 is TGCGCCAGCAGCCAAATGGGACAGGGTGGGGAGACCCAGTACTTC.

The rearrangement uses TRBV12-3 or TRBV12-4 and TRBJ2-3; D might be TRBD1 or TRBD2, each matching 6 bases. V dropped 11 bases and J dropped 0 bases, with 30 bases sitting between them. The CDR3 extends over 19 amino acids. The CDR3 spells CAFCLTSGANRVSTDTQYF. The CDR3 DNA reads as TGTGCCTTCTGTTTAACCTCGGGGGCGAATAGGGTGAGCACAGATACGCAGTATTTT.

This clonotype showed up just a few times. The chain combines TRBV20-1 with TRBJ1-1; no reliable D call. The CDR3 loop spans 12 amino acids. Trimming took 5 bases from V and 4 from J, leaving 11 bases between them. Germline CDR1 DFQATT, CDR2 SNEGSKA (reference sequence). CDR3 nucleotides: TGCAGTGCTGACCGGACCCTCACTGAAGCTTTCTTT. Its protein is CSADRTLTEAFF.

This clonotype showed up many times. The rearrangement joins TRBV2 to TRBJ2-1; D unclear. V lost 7 bases, J lost 4 bases, and 11 bases lay in between. The CDR3 length is 13 residues. Germline V lookup: CDR1 SNHLY, CDR2 FYNNEI. The CDR3 spells CASTPSPYNEQFF. The CDR3 DNA reads TGTGCCAGCACCCCTAGTCCGTACAATGAGCAGTTCTTC. Drawing the rest from reference TRBV2 and TRBJ2-1, the complete variable domain is EPEVTQTPSHQVTQMGQEVILRCVPISNHLYFYWYRQILGQKVEFLVSFYNNEISEKSEIFDDQFSVERPDGSNFTLKIRSTKLEDSAMYFCASTPSPYNEQFFGPGTRLTVL.

This clonotype has more than one count but fewer than ten. The V and J genes are TRBV20-1 and TRBJ2-7; D remains unclear. The length of the CDR3 is 14 residues. Germline lookup yields CDR1 DFQATT and CDR2 SNEGSKA (reference sequence). Trimming cost V 0 bases and J 4 bases, with 13 bases left between them. CDR3 nucleotides: TGCAGTGCTAGAGATCTGAGGATCGGGTACGAGCAGTACTTC. Translated: CSARDLRIGYEQYF.

Only a few counts were recorded for this clonotype. The CDR3 sequence is CSAKDDRNTEAFF. The CDR3 DNA follows: TGCAGTGCCAAAGACGACAGGAACACTGAAGCTTTCTTT. V is TRBV20-1 and J is TRBJ1-1, with D possibly being TRBD1 (5 bases). The CDR3 spans 13 residues. Trimming took off 6 bases at V and 1 base at J, with 12 bases between the two ends. Germline CDR1 DFQATT, CDR2 SNEGSKA (reference sequence).

Only a few counts were recorded for this clonotype. The chain uses TRBV20-1 and TRBJ2-7; 7 nucleotides agree with TRBD1. J lost 1 base, V lost 6 bases, and 15 bases had no gene match. The CDR3 covers 16 residues. Per the germline V gene, CDR1 is DFQATT and CDR2 is SNEGSKA (reference sequence). CDR3 sequence: CSAIPTTGLVSYEQYF. The CDR3 nucleotides are TGCAGTGCAATACCCACGACAGGGCTGGTATCCTACGAGCAGTACTTC.

This clonotype was seen ten or more times. V usage is TRBV28 and J usage is TRBJ2-7; D uncertain. Trimming took off 3 bases at V and 6 bases at J, with 15 bases between the two ends. Germline-derived CDR1 and CDR2 are MDHEN and SYDVKM. The CDR3 totals 14 residues. The DNA for the CDR3 is TGTGCCAGCAGTTTCGCGGCAGCCACGGGCGAGCAGTACGTC. It specifies CASSFAAATGEQYV.

V gene TRBV5-1 combines with J gene TRBJ2-7; tentatively, D is TRBD2 (6 bases). The CDR3 spans 14 residues. V lost 4 bases to trimming and J lost 3 bases, with 14 bases between them. Germline CDR1 reads SGHRS; CDR2 reads YFSETQ. CDR3 sequence: CASSISSGLYEQYF. The DNA for the CDR3 is TGCGCCAGCAGCATCTCAAGCGGGCTCTACGAGCAGTACTTC. Complete variable domain (other parts from reference TRBV5-1 and TRBJ2-7): KAGVTQTPRYLIKTRGQQVTLSCSPISGHRSVSWYQQTPGQGLQFLFEYFSETQRNKGNFPGRFSGRQFSNSRSEMNVSTLELGDSALYLCASSISSGLYEQYFGPGTRLTVT.

This clonotype was counted at least ten times. The rearrangement links TRBV18 to TRBJ2-2; D perhaps matches TRBD1 (6 bases). From germline, CDR1 is KGHSH and CDR2 LQKENI. This CDR3 comprises 17 residues. Trimming shortened V by 0 bases and J by 5 bases, and 16 bases separated the two germline ends. The CDR3 sequence: CASSPPYEGGPTGELFF. Written as DNA, the CDR3 is TGTGCCAGCTCACCACCGTATGAAGGGGGTCCTACCGGGGAGCTGTTTTTT.